The 14 T cell receptor beta chains given below trace back to one sample, sequenced in a study of cytomegalovirus exposure and HLA in healthy donors. The PCR had 60 Vbeta and 13 Jbeta primers. Clones were read by immunoSEQ multiplex PCR, and TCRdb kept only the in-frame ones, dropping some. Its clone listing holds some 76,000 clones. The sequencing sample was made of PBMCs. All receptors come from a female donor in good health and CMV-seropositive.

V and J are TRBV5-1 and TRBJ2-3; TRBD2 might be the D (5 bases). Per the germline V gene, CDR1 is SGHRS and CDR2 is YFSETQ. The CDR3 is 14 amino acids. V was cut by 0 bases and J by 3 bases, with 8 bases left in between. CDR3 DNA sequence: TGCGCCAGCAGCTTGGGGGAGAGGACAGATACGCAGTATTTT. Encoded protein: CASSLGERTDTQYF.

V and J are TRBV6-6 and TRBJ1-2; TRBD1 might be the D (6 bases). The CDR3 length is 15 residues. The V end lost 6 bases, the J end lost 9 bases, and 23 bases lay between the germline ends. Per the germline V gene, CDR1 is MNHNY and CDR2 is SVGAGI (reference sequence). The chain's CDR3 is CASRGRVSGDYRYTF. The DNA for the CDR3 is TGTGCCAGCAGAGGAAGGGTATCAGGGGATTATCGCTACACCTTC.

The chain couples TRBV7-6 to TRBJ2-6; D gene unclear. This CDR3 spans 18 amino acids. CDR1 is SGHVS, CDR2 FNYEAQ, per germline. V lost 4 bases and J 2 bases, leaving 18 bases between the germline ends. The CDR3 region has the DNA TGTGCCAGCAGCTCCCCCCCTGGCAGTCTGCCTGGGGCCAACGTCCTGACTTTC. This encodes CASSSPPGSLPGANVLTF.

This chain connects TRBV30 to TRBJ2-3; possible D gene TRBD1, 5 bases. The germline gives CDR1 GTSNPN, CDR2 SVGIG (reference sequence). The CDR3 is 12 residues long. V was shortened by 2 bases and J by 8 bases, with 11 bases between the two germline ends. The CDR3 DNA sequence: TGTGCCTGGAGTTCAACAGGTGGTACGCAGTATTTT. Its protein is CAWSSTGGTQYF.

The chain uses TRBV7-8 and TRBJ2-3; TRBD2 agrees at 10 bases. Germline CDR1 is SGHVS and CDR2 is FQNEAQ. The CDR3 extends over 16 amino acids. V lost 7 bases to trimming and J lost 7 bases; unmatched junction nucleotides: 14. DNA for the CDR3: TGTGCCAGCACCCCCAATCTAGCGGGAGTAAAAAATACGCAGTATTTT. Translating gives CASTPNLAGVKNTQYF.

J is TRBJ2-7 and V is TRBV4-3; TRBD2 is a possible D gene (5 bases). This CDR3 contains 13 residues. CDR1 is LGHNA, CDR2 YSLEER, per germline. V gave up 4 bases and J gave up 2 bases, with 9 bases separating them. This chain's CDR3 is CASSLGLTYEQYF. The CDR3 nucleotides are TGCGCCAGCAGCCTCGGACTTACCTACGAGCAGTACTTC.

The rearrangement joins TRBV5-6 to TRBJ1-3; 7 nucleotides agree with TRBD1. Germline values: CDR1 SGHDT, CDR2 YYEEEE. Trimming at V came to 2 bases and at J to 2 bases, leaving 1 base not matched to a gene. The CDR3 length is 14 residues. CDR3 region: CASSFTGAGNTIYF. In DNA, the CDR3 is TGTGCCAGCAGCTTTACAGGGGCTGGAAACACCATATATTTT.

This rearrangement joins TRBV6-5 to TRBJ1-1; tentatively, D is TRBD1 (6 bases). Germline V lookup: CDR1 MNHEY, CDR2 SVGAGI. CDR3 length: 14 residues. V was clipped by 2 bases and J by 0 bases, with 7 bases between them. The CDR3 nucleotides are TGTGCCAGCAGTTACCGACAGGTGAACACTGAAGCTTTCTTT. It encodes CASSYRQVNTEAFF.

The DNA for the CDR3 is TGTGCCAGCAGTTTATCCCAGGGGATTGGTGAGCAGTTCTTC. Residues: CASSLSQGIGEQFF. The rearrangement uses TRBV28 and TRBJ2-1; D possibly corresponds to TRBD1 (6 bases). V was cut by 1 base and J by 9 bases, with 13 bases left in between. The CDR3 is 14 residues long. The germline gives CDR1 MDHEN, CDR2 SYDVKM.

Points on this clone: Other nucleotide sequences from this sample produce the same CDR3. The chain joins TRBV6-1 to TRBJ1-4; 9 nucleotides line up with TRBD1. Trimming removed 3 bases from V and 4 bases from J; junction bases left unmatched: 0. Looked up from germline, CDR1 is MNHNS and CDR2 is SASEGT. The CDR3 totals 14 residues. The CDR3 DNA sequence: TGTGCCAGCAGTGAGGGACAGGGTAATGAAAAACTGTTTTTT. Its protein is CASSEGQGNEKLFF.

This rearrangement joins TRBV7-9 to TRBJ2-5; TRBD2 matches at 13 bases. This CDR3 has 17 residues. Germline V lookup: CDR1 SEHNR, CDR2 FQNEAQ (reference sequence). The V and J ends lost 5 bases and 0 bases, in that order; junction bases with no gene match: 6. In DNA, the CDR3 is TGTGCCAGCAGCGGGATACTAGCGGGAGGGTACCAAGAGACCCAGTACTTC. Protein product: CASSGILAGGYQETQYF.

J is TRBJ2-6 and V is TRBV29-1; 8 nucleotides align to TRBD1. This CDR3 contains 19 residues. Germline V CDR1 and CDR2: SQVTM, ANQGSEA. V was clipped by 0 bases and J by 5 bases; unmatched bases: 15. CDR3 DNA sequence: TGCAGCGTTGAAGAAGTTCCAGGGGGCGATGGATCCTGGGCCAACGTCCTGACTTTC. Its protein is CSVEEVPGGDGSWANVLTF.

The chain joins TRBV2 to TRBJ1-2; D is possibly TRBD1 (5 bases). This CDR3 has 14 residues. Germline values: CDR1 SNHLY, CDR2 FYNNEI. Trimming took off 5 bases at V and 0 bases at J, with 10 bases between the two ends. This CDR3 is CASSPDTANYGYTF. The CDR3 DNA is TGTGCCAGCAGTCCGGACACTGCTAACTATGGCTACACCTTC.

V gene TRBV6-1 combines with J gene TRBJ2-3, with TRBD1 matching 8 bases. The germline CDR1 and CDR2 sequences are MNHNS and SASEGT. The CDR3 is made up of 15 amino acids. Trimming at V came to 6 bases and at J to 4 bases, leaving 9 bases not matched to a gene. CDR3 protein: CASRQQGGSADTQYF. As DNA, the CDR3 is TGTGCCAGCAGACAACAGGGGGGTTCTGCAGATACGCAGTATTTT.